This TCR beta chain was obtained from a study of T-cell reconstitution after alpha-beta-depleted transplantation in children. The study, taken as a whole, reports: Fresh T-cell production supplied most of the T-cell counts and diversity seen one year after transplant.

This clonotype has ten or more counts. The antigen remains unidentified. Library preparation (for TCRbeta) was performed with unique molecular identifiers. TCRdb independently ran MiXCR on the PCR reads; one entry per CDR3 protein. Seen here are about 260,000 distinct CDR3 sequences, approximately 8.9% observed once, and the top ten hold nearly 6.5%. Germline loops: CDR1 SGHAT, CDR2 FQNNGV. The V and J ends lost 5 bases and 4 bases respectively, with 18 bases between them. There are 16 residues in the CDR3. The sample here was PBMCs, mostly from graft donor cells, taken 180 days after TCRalphabeta/CD19-depleted stem cell transplant. The chain is built from TRBV11-2 and TRBJ2-1; either TRBD1 or TRBD2 may fit D (5 bases each). The sequence was obtained from a male patient younger than 18 who had a stem cell transplant for acute lymphoblastic leukemia, so the T cells may come from the graft donor. As DNA, the CDR3 is TGTGCCAGCAGCCCTCACTCCGGGACGGTTTACAATGAGCAGTTCTTC. It specifies CASSPHSGTVYNEQFF.